The source of this T cell receptor beta chain is a study of blood T cell repertoires in COVID-19. The CDR3 is 16 amino acids. Germline CDR1 LNHDA, CDR2 SQIVND (reference sequence). V lost 5 bases and J lost 0, with 14 bases in between. Produced via immunoSEQ multiplex PCR; TCRdb's table is partial and in-frame only. The data show some 200,000 clones, with 85% to 90% seen just once and roughly 4.5% held by the top ten. This clonotype originated in a man aged 50-59 years with acute or convalescent COVID-19. Sequencing was performed on peripheral blood. The chain uses TRBV19 and TRBJ2-1, with a tentative D call TRBD1 (5 bases). The CDR3 sequence: CASSLALGRSYNEQFF. The CDR3 DNA follows: TGTGCCAGTAGTCTGGCCTTGGGGCGCTCCTACAATGAGCAGTTCTTC.